Detailed here is one TCR beta chain. This clonotype showed up just a few times. The clone's antigen remains unknown. No base quality values were provided; no much bigger clone lies one nucleotide off. The data stem from a study of T-cell memory formation after mild COVID-19 listed by TCRdb under 2021. Background on the whole study: TCR sequence clusters from the two donors were found to be largely donor specific. The cohort was made up of two young adult volunteers, one female and one male, who were previously healthy. In two donors, T-cell clones that expanded and contracted after mild COVID-19 were tracked by sequencing TCRalpha and TCRbeta repertoires over time.

The CDR3 has 15 amino acids, counting the end cysteine and phenylalanine. Solely the CDR3 DNA is kept, with 45 bases framed from the first base. V sheds 6 bases and J sheds 0 bases, leaving 15 bases between their ends. Sequenced on an Illumina NovaSeq 6000. Using 5'RACE with constant-segment primers, TCRalpha and TCRbeta cDNA libraries were constructed, with sample barcodes and unique molecular identifiers added in the process. Trizol reagent was used to extract RNA from every sample. Amplification of the libraries took two PCR steps, and the second step added a second sample barcode plus Illumina TruSeq adapters. Sequencing of libraries was performed on an Illumina NovaSeq with 2 x 150 bp paired-end reads. The published analysis was carried out like this. With migec v1.2.7, reads were demultiplexed and then collapsed into UMI-guided consensus sequences. Using mixcr v2.1.11, the UMI consensuses were aligned to TRA and TRB V and J templates and assembled into clonotypes. A clonotype was counted as expanded or contracted only when both edgeR and NoisET called the clonotype significant, with the noise models trained on biological replicates. For edgeR calls, a false discovery rate-adjusted p below 0.01 and a log2 fold-change threshold of 1 were applied. As an exploratory analysis of dynamics, PCA with hierarchical clustering was applied to max-normalized trajectories of the 1000 most abundant clonotypes. Each responding clone was given a CD4 or CD8 phenotype based on the CD4+ and CD8+ repertoires, which had been sequenced separately. TCRdb handled the public reads itself, with Q25 trimming in fastp and clone calling in MiXCR, and kept productive beta chains. CDR3 protein sequences are deduplicated, and each keeps its most common genes and DNA. V and J calls and clone size were set by TCRdb, not the authors. Recorded for this sample are roughly 400,000 distinct CDR3 sequences; roughly a quarter of them occurred a single time. The ten top clones hold around 9.5% of the sample.

PBMCs were isolated by Ficoll-Paque density gradient centrifugation. Study-wide conclusions, independent of this receptor: Some responding clones were found in pre-infection memory, which suggests that pre-existing cross-reactive memory T cells took part in the SARS-CoV-2 response. Clones contracting from day 15 to 85 had balanced CD4/CD8 phenotypes, while a second wave expanding from day 15 to 37 was biased towards CD4+. The study covered only two mild cases, and larger cohorts including severe cases with pre-infection samples were considered necessary. The second-wave clones that peaked on day 37 were not confirmed to be SARS-CoV-2 specific. Contracting CD4+ clones were found mainly in CM and EM memory subsets, while CD8+ clones were enriched in EMRA.

The sample was PBMCs or a T cell subset sorted from them (not recorded which). This chain is built from TRBV12-3 or TRBV12-4 and TRBJ2-7, with the D segment possibly TRBD1 or TRBD2, each aligning over 5 bases. This TCR derives from an adult woman who had mild COVID-19 (a few samples of this study predate the infection). The sample titles of this study are shuffled in the database, so cell type and time point are left out; the donor was told from shared clones. The encoded CDR3 is CASSSGTVTSYEQYF. The nucleotide sequence is given as TGTGCCAGCAGCTCCGGGACGGTTACCTCCTACGAGCAGTACTTC.